This TCR beta chain was sequenced for a study of blood T cell repertoires in COVID-19. Study in general: The analysed material was cDNA or gDNA that came from T cells, B-cell-depleted T cells, or PBMCs.

Trimming removed 5 bases from V and 10 bases from J; junction bases left unmatched: 14. This CDR3 is built from 15 residues. Germline V gene lookup returns CDR1 MDHEN and CDR2 SYDVKM. Clones were sequenced by immunoSEQ multiplex PCR, and TCRdb holds only the in-frame ones, with some missing. The sample contains some 97,000 clones, approximately 85% of which appear only once. Source material: peripheral blood. V and J are TRBV28 and TRBJ2-1; 7 positions agree with TRBD2. The sequence came from a woman aged 55 to 70 with acute or convalescent COVID-19. Here the CDR3 reads CASSPTSVGVGEQFF. CDR3 sequence (DNA): TGTGCCAGCAGTCCCACTAGCGTTGGTGTCGGGGAGCAGTTCTTC.